This T cell receptor beta chain was observed in a study of technical replicates of blood from a handful of donors. The CDR3 covers 17 residues. Germline values: CDR1 MNHEY, CDR2 SMNVEV (reference sequence). Losses at the gene ends were 5 bases for V and 2 bases for J; bases not matched to a gene: 8. Here immunoSEQ multiplex PCR was the method, and the copy in TCRdb shows in-frame clones only, minus some. The repertoire holds 80,000 to 95,000 clones, with approximately 96% as singletons. The source of this sequence is a human donor in good health. The chain combines TRBV27 with TRBJ2-1, with TRBD2 matching 11 bases. Sequenced material: T cells isolated from PBMCs. The DNA for the CDR3 is TGTGCCAGCAGTACTACATCGGGACTAGCGGCCTACAATGAGCAGTTCTTC. Translated: CASSTTSGLAAYNEQFF.